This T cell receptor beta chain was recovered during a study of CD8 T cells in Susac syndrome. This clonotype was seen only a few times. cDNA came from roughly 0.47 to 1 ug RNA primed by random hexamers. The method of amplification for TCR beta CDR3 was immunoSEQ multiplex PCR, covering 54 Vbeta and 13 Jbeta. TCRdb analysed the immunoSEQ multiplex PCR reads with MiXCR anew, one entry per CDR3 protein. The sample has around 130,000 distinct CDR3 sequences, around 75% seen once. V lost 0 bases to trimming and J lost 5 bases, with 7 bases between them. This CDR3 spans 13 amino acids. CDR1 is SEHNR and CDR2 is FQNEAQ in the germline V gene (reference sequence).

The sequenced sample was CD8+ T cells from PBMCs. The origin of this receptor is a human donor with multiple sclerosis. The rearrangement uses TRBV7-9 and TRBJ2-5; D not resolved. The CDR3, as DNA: TGTGCCAGCAGCTTAGCGTTTCCCGAGACCCAGTACTTC. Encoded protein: CASSLAFPETQYF.